Listed below are T cell receptor beta chains from one sample, sequenced in a study of cytomegalovirus exposure and HLA in healthy donors. Assay: immunoSEQ multiplex PCR; the TCRdb copy retains only in-frame clones and omits some. The repertoire holds 100,000 or so clones, with 65% to 80% as singletons. Sequenced: PBMCs. Receptors were obtained from a female donor in good health and CMV-seropositive. The CDR3 runs from the conserved cysteine through the conserved F or W. D genes are given only for firm matches. Clone size is not always given. Where it is, it says once, few, many or a class for expanded clones.

d_gene,v_gene,j_gene,abundance,CDR3aa,CDR3nt
TRBD2,TRBV27,TRBJ2-3,NA,CASSLGGGAPTDTQYF,TGTGCCAGCAGTTTAGGCGGGGGGGCTCCGACAGATACGCAGTATTTT
NA,TRBV6-6,TRBJ1-3,few,CASIGGARGNTIYF,TGTGCCAGCATCGGAGGGGCGCGGGGAAACACCATATATTTT
TRBD1,TRBV28,TRBJ1-2,NA,CASSFPGTGRYTF,TGTGCCAGCAGTTTCCCCGGGACAGGCCGATACACCTTC
NA,TRBV7-3,TRBJ2-2,NA,CASSQDTGELFF,TGTGCCAGCAGCCAGGACACCGGGGAGCTGTTTTTT
TRBD1,TRBV11-2,TRBJ1-2,NA,CASSLRPEGALISGYTF,TGTGCCAGCAGCTTGAGACCCGAGGGGGCGCTTATTTCTGGCTACACCTTC
TRBD2,TRBV5-1,TRBJ2-1,NA,CASSLMGLPNEQFF,TGCGCCAGCAGCTTGATGGGACTACCCAATGAGCAGTTCTTC
NA,TRBV15,TRBJ1-2,NA,CATSRGRGGYGYTF,TGTGCCACCAGCAGAGGTAGGGGTGGCTATGGCTACACCTTC
NA,TRBV7-2,TRBJ2-1,NA,CASSPYNEQFF,TGTGCCAGCAGCCCTTACAATGAGCAGTTCTTC
NA,TRBV5-4,TRBJ2-3,few,CASSGPRDTQYF,TGTGCCAGCAGCGGGCCGCGAGATACGCAGTATTTT
NA,TRBV28,TRBJ1-5,NA,CASSGTAPSRTQHF,TGTGCCAGCAGTGGTACAGCACCTTCCAGGACCCAGCATTTT
TRBD1,TRBV2,TRBJ2-6,NA,CASSLGQLSGANVLTF,TGTGCCAGCAGTTTGGGACAGCTCTCTGGGGCCAACGTCCTGACTTTC
NA,TRBV9,TRBJ1-3,NA,CASSAWDFGGNTIYF,TGTGCCAGCAGCGCATGGGACTTTGGGGGAAACACCATATATTTT
TRBD1,TRBV2,TRBJ2-5,NA,CASSMTGTYQETQYF,TGTGCCAGCAGTATGACAGGGACCTACCAAGAGACCCAGTACTTC
NA,TRBV6-6,TRBJ2-2,NA,CASSLTAGATGELFF,TGTGCCAGCAGTTTGACGGCAGGGGCCACCGGGGAGCTGTTTTTT
NA,TRBV28,TRBJ1-4,NA,CASSLAGFDEKLFF,TGTGCCAGCAGTTTGGCCGGGTTTGATGAAAAACTGTTTTTT
NA,TRBV19,TRBJ2-7,NA,CASSSGGPPYEQYF,TGTGCCAGTAGTTCGGGGGGCCCACCCTACGAGCAGTACTTC
NA,TRBV5-1,TRBJ2-5,NA,CASSLSAAAGETQYF,TGCGCCAGCAGCTTGTCTGCGGCGGCGGGTGAGACCCAGTACTTC
NA,TRBV11-2,TRBJ1-2,NA,CASSSRQNYGYTF,TGTGCCAGCAGCTCGCGACAGAACTATGGCTACACCTTC
TRBD1,TRBV5-4,TRBJ2-7,NA,CASSPEPDRTSYEQYF,TGTGCCAGCAGCCCGGAACCGGACAGGACCTCCTACGAGCAGTACTTC